The 27 T cell receptor beta chains below were found in one sample sequenced in a study of cytomegalovirus exposure and HLA in healthy donors. PCR employed 60 Vbeta and 13 Jbeta primers. TCRdb's copy holds only in-frame clones and misses some; the assay was immunoSEQ multiplex PCR. Here the sample spans some 200,000 clones, 75% to 90% being singletons. The sequencing sample was made of PBMCs. The receptor source for this set is a boy younger than 10 in good health and CMV-seronegative.

In this sample, this clone turned up a few times. CDR3 in DNA: TGTGCCAGCAGCTTGGGGGACTTGAGCTCCTACGAGCAGTACTTC. Translated: CASSLGDLSSYEQYF. The chain uses TRBV5-6 and TRBJ2-7; D is possibly TRBD2 (6 bases). The V end was cut by 0 bases, the J end by 0 bases, with 10 bases between. Germline lookup yields CDR1 SGHDT and CDR2 YYEEEE. The length of the CDR3 is 15 residues.

This clone has more than one count but fewer than ten. This rearrangement joins TRBV7-6 to TRBJ2-1; 13 positions agree with TRBD2. The CDR3 has 15 amino acids. Germline CDR1 and CDR2: SGHVS and FNYEAQ. V shed 5 bases, J shed 4 bases, and the junction held 2 bases outside the gene matches. This chain's CDR3 is CASSQTSGGYNEQFF. CDR3 nucleotides: TGTGCCAGCAGCCAGACTAGCGGGGGGTACAATGAGCAGTTCTTC.

The chain is built from TRBV18 and TRBJ2-1; D unresolved. The germline V and J ends were trimmed by 0 bases and 7 bases, with 10 bases remaining between them. The CDR3 has 14 residues. Germline CDR1 KGHSH, CDR2 LQKENI. CDR3 sequence (DNA): TGTGCCAGCTCACCACCTAATTCGTTGAATGAGCAGTTCTTC. Translating gives CASSPPNSLNEQFF.

The V gene is TRBV5-5, the J gene TRBJ2-5; D might be TRBD1 (5 bases). Judging by the DNA end, TRBJ2-7 fits better; the J call may be wrong. Per the germline V gene, CDR1 is SGHKS and CDR2 is YYEKEE (reference sequence). The CDR3 loop spans 15 amino acids. This CDR3 reads CASSSTDSPYYEQYF. CDR3 nucleotide sequence: TGTGCCAGCAGCTCGACAGACAGCCCCTACTACGAGCAGTACTTC.

The chain carries TRBV11-3 and TRBJ2-5, with a tentative D call TRBD1 (5 bases). This CDR3 is built from 15 residues. Between the trimmed V and J ends, which lost 10 bases and 1 base, there was a span of 19 bases. CDR1 SGHNT and CDR2 YENEEA come from the germline V gene. The CDR3 loop reads CANTPLTAVQETQYF. In nucleotides, the CDR3 is TGTGCCAACACACCCTTGACAGCTGTCCAAGAGACCCAGTACTTC.

The chain is built from TRBV5-5 and TRBJ2-1; 10 nucleotides agree with TRBD2. The CDR3 contains 15 residues. Losses at the gene ends were 2 bases for V and 6 bases for J; bases not matched to a gene: 5. The V gene's germline CDR1 is SGHKS and CDR2 YYEKEE (reference sequence). CDR3 loop: CASSFTSGEINEQFF. CDR3 sequence (DNA): TGTGCCAGCAGCTTTACTAGCGGGGAAATCAATGAGCAGTTCTTC.

This clone was counted a few times. The genes are TRBV15 and TRBJ1-5; D possibly corresponds to TRBD1 (5 bases). The CDR3 totals 15 residues. Between the trimmed V and J ends, which lost 0 bases and 3 bases, there was a span of 9 bases. The germline gives CDR1 LNHNV, CDR2 YYDKDF (reference sequence). CDR3 bases: TGTGCCACCAGCAGAGATAACAGGTCCAATCAGCCCCAGCATTTT. Translation: CATSRDNRSNQPQHF. The entire variable domain, with the rest obtained from reference TRBV15 and TRBJ1-5, is as follows: DAMVIQNPRYQVTQFGKPVTLSCSQTLNHNVMYWYQQKSSQAPKLLFHYYDKDFNNEADTPDNFQSRRPNTSFCFLDIRSPGLGDTAMYLCATSRDNRSNQPQHFGDGTRLSIL.

The count of this clone is one. The chain links TRBV19 to TRBJ1-2; no clear D. Germline V gene lookup returns CDR1 LNHDA and CDR2 SQIVND (reference sequence). V shed 7 bases and J shed 8 bases, with 11 bases lying between them. The CDR3 has 11 residues. The CDR3 sequence: CASKSGSGYTF. In nucleotides, the CDR3 is TGTGCCAGTAAGTCGGGGTCAGGCTACACCTTC.

This clone was seen once. This rearrangement joins TRBV6-1 to TRBJ2-7; no reliable D call. Trimming shortened V by 1 base and J by 1 base, and 5 bases separated the two germline ends. From germline, CDR1 is MNHNS and CDR2 SASEGT. The CDR3 runs 13 residues. The CDR3 coding sequence is TGTGCCAGCAGTGAAGAGGAGTCCTACGAGCAGTACTTC. Its protein product is CASSEEESYEQYF.

The rearrangement joins TRBV14 to TRBJ2-7; 13 nucleotides agree with TRBD2. Trimming at V came to 4 bases and at J to 5 bases, leaving 8 bases not matched to a gene. The CDR3 totals 16 residues. Germline V lookup: CDR1 SGHDN, CDR2 FVKESK. This CDR3 reads CASSRRLAGGPHEQYF. DNA for the CDR3: TGTGCCAGCAGCCGCCGACTAGCGGGAGGTCCCCACGAGCAGTACTTC. The variable domain in full, with the rest retrieved from reference TRBV14 and TRBJ2-7, is EAGVTQFPSHSVIEKGQTVTLRCDPISGHDNLYWYRRVMGKEIKFLLHFVKESKQDESGMPNNRFLAERTGGTYSTLKVQPAELEDSGVYFCASSRRLAGGPHEQYFGPGTRLTVT.

This clone was counted only a few times. The chain couples TRBV6-1 to TRBJ2-7, with D possibly TRBD2 on 5 matching bases. The CDR3 covers 15 residues. V lost 2 bases, J lost 0 bases, and 11 bases lay in between. Germline V gene sequence: CDR1 MNHNS, CDR2 SASEGT. The CDR3 loop is CASSEIGGDSYEQYF. For the CDR3, the DNA is TGTGCCAGCAGTGAAATTGGAGGTGACTCCTACGAGCAGTACTTC.

The chain carries TRBV6-4 and TRBJ2-2, with 10 bases lining up with TRBD2. The CDR3 spans 17 residues. Germline V gene data show CDR1 as MRHNA and CDR2 as SNTAGT. Trimming took 3 bases from V and 4 from J; bases not matched to a gene: 8. CDR3 protein: CASSEEAGGPGTGELFF. The CDR3 nucleotides are TGTGCCAGCAGTGAAGAAGCGGGAGGGCCGGGCACCGGGGAGCTGTTTTTT.

CDR3 in DNA: TGTGCCACCAGCAGAGGCGATCAGCCCCAGCATTTT. Its translation is CATSRGDQPQHF. The chain is built from TRBV15 and TRBJ1-5, with D unclear. The CDR3 has 12 residues. Deletions cut 1 base from V and 5 bases from J, with 3 bases between. The germline gives CDR1 LNHNV, CDR2 YYDKDF (reference sequence).

This sequence joins TRBV30 and TRBJ1-1; weak D call: TRBD1 (5 bases). The CDR3 is 15 amino acids. V dropped 4 bases and J dropped 4 bases, with 19 bases sitting between them. Germline assignment: CDR1 GTSNPN and CDR2 SVGIG (reference sequence). The CDR3 sequence: CAWIPRRQGATEAFF. The CDR3 region has the DNA TGTGCCTGGATTCCCCGCCGCCAGGGTGCCACTGAAGCTTTCTTT.

The CDR3: CATSTPRQAKTQYF. Here the CDR3 DNA reads TGTGCCACCAGCACACCCCGCCAAGCGAAGACCCAGTACTTC. The V gene is TRBV15, the J gene TRBJ2-5; D remains ambiguous. Germline CDR1 LNHNV, CDR2 YYDKDF (reference sequence). The V and J ends lost 4 bases and 6 bases respectively, with 15 bases between them. The CDR3 has 14 amino acids.

This chain joins TRBV5-6 and TRBJ2-1, with a tentative D call TRBD2 (6 bases). Trimming took off 1 base at V and 8 bases at J, with 16 bases between the two ends. Germline CDR1 reads SGHDT; CDR2 reads YYEEEE. The CDR3 has 15 amino acids. CDR3 sequence (DNA): TGTGCCAGCAGCTTGTATGCCCGGGAGATCGATGAGCAGTTCTTC. Residues: CASSLYAREIDEQFF.

In nucleotides, the CDR3 is TGTGCCAGCAGCTTGGGGGTTGGCGGAGGCTACACCTTC. Translating gives CASSLGVGGGYTF. J is TRBJ1-2 and V is TRBV5-6; D gene ambiguous. The CDR3 length is 13 residues. Trimming shortened V by 0 bases and J by 8 bases, and 11 bases separated the two germline ends. From germline, CDR1 is SGHDT and CDR2 YYEEEE.

The rearrangement links TRBV15 to TRBJ2-1; a possible D gene is TRBD1 (5 bases). The ends were cut back, 0 bases at V and 5 bases at J, with 5 bases in the middle. CDR1 and CDR2 (germline): LNHNV, YYDKDF (reference sequence). The CDR3 is 13 residues long. CDR3 residues: CATSRDRDNEQFF. The CDR3 nucleotides are TGTGCCACCAGCAGAGACAGGGACAATGAGCAGTTCTTC.

This chain connects TRBV2 to TRBJ2-7, with 14 bases identical to TRBD2. Germline values: CDR1 SNHLY, CDR2 FYNNEI. Unmatched junction bases numbered 3, after V lost 4 bases and J lost 4 bases. This CDR3 contains 15 residues. CDR3 protein: CASSAGTSGSYEQYF. The CDR3 nucleotides are TGTGCCAGCAGTGCCGGGACTAGCGGGAGTTACGAGCAGTACTTC.

V usage is TRBV10-2 and J usage is TRBJ2-5; D perhaps matches TRBD2 (5 bases). Trimming took 1 base from V and 1 from J, leaving 7 bases between them. This CDR3 is built from 14 residues. Germline V CDR1 and CDR2: WSHSY, SAAADI. The DNA for the CDR3 is TGCGCCAGCAGTGAGTTGAGCGGCCAAGAGACCCAGTACTTC. The encoded protein is CASSELSGQETQYF.

This chain connects TRBV6-5 to TRBJ2-2, with TRBD1 matching 11 bases. CDR3 length: 15 amino acids. Germline-derived CDR1 and CDR2 are MNHEY and SVGAGI. V was pared by 6 bases and J by 4 bases, with 4 bases of the junction left unmatched. DNA of the CDR3: TGTGCCAGCAGACTAGGGACAGGGGGCACCGGGGAGCTGTTTTTT. Translation gives CASRLGTGGTGELFF.

The rearrangement links TRBV7-6 to TRBJ2-7, with 10 positions matching TRBD1. From germline, CDR1 is SGHVS and CDR2 FNYEAQ. Trimming at V came to 5 bases and at J to 7 bases, leaving 8 bases not matched to a gene. The CDR3 runs 14 residues. CDR3 in DNA: TGTGCCAGCAGCCCCGGGACAGGGGCGGGGGAGCAGTACTTC. Translation: CASSPGTGAGEQYF.

The V and J genes are TRBV18 and TRBJ2-5; 12 bases line up with TRBD2. Losses at the gene ends were 8 bases for V and 3 bases for J; bases not matched to a gene: 1. Germline V gene lookup returns CDR1 KGHSH and CDR2 LQKENI. The length of the CDR3 is 13 residues. CDR3 in amino acids: CASRTSGEETQYF. The CDR3 region has the DNA TGTGCCAGCCGGACTAGCGGGGAAGAGACCCAGTACTTC.

The gene calls are TRBV19 and TRBJ2-7, with D possibly matching TRBD2 (5 bases). Trimming stripped 5 bases from V and 3 bases from J, with 11 bases between. Germline-derived CDR1 and CDR2 are LNHDA and SQIVND (reference sequence). This CDR3 region has 13 residues. The CDR3 loop is CASSPGLSYEQYF. The CDR3 nucleotides read TGTGCCAGTAGTCCAGGACTGAGCTACGAGCAGTACTTC.

The rearrangement uses TRBV6-1 and TRBJ1-6; TRBD1 matches at 9 bases. This CDR3 is 17 amino acids long. CDR1 MNHNS and CDR2 SASEGT come from the germline V gene. V was clipped by 3 bases and J by 7 bases; unmatched bases: 10. CDR3: CASSEATGGIRNSPLHF. In nucleotides, the CDR3 is TGTGCCAGCAGTGAGGCGACAGGGGGGATAAGGAATTCACCCCTCCACTTT.

This chain uses TRBV13 with TRBJ2-3; 10 bases map to TRBD2. CDR3 length equals 16 residues. Trimming cost V 5 bases and J 0 bases; bases outside gene matches: 5. In germline, CDR1 is PRHDT, CDR2 FYEKMQ (reference sequence). CDR3 sequence (DNA): TGTGCCAGCAGCCTCCCGACTAGCGGGAGCACAGATACGCAGTATTTT. Amino acids: CASSLPTSGSTDTQYF.

This chain uses TRBV9 with TRBJ2-5; 10 bases align to TRBD1. The CDR3 consists of 16 residues. Trimming took 1 base from V and 2 from J; bases not matched to a gene: 5. The germline CDR1 and CDR2 sequences are SGDLS and YYNGEE. CDR3 coding DNA: TGTGCCAGCAGCGTACAACCGGACAGGGGGCAAGAGACCCAGTACTTC. It yields the protein CASSVQPDRGQETQYF.